The next 25 T cell receptor beta chains were all read from a single sample in a study of early T cells in non-severe SARS-CoV-2 infection (dated by TCRdb to the early 2020s). The library came from 5' RACE. Sequenced on a NextSeq 500. Clones were called with MiXCR by TCRdb after fastp trimmed the public reads at Q25, and only in-frame beta chains were retained. Each CDR3 protein gets just one entry, which takes the most common genes and DNA from the rows behind it. Within this sample are around 63,000 distinct CDR3 sequences, with over 4.5% of them counted one time only. Jointly, the top ten make up 3.4% of the sample. The sample was whole blood, taken at baseline. The receptors here all came from an adult who was a healthcare worker with PCR-confirmed SARS-CoV-2 infection or an uninfected control (not recorded which).

This clonotype was counted ten times or more. The CDR3 sequence is CSATGTVNTGELFF. CDR3 DNA sequence: TGCAGCGCCACCGGGACGGTAAACACCGGGGAGCTGTTTTTT. The chain has TRBV29-1 and TRBJ2-2; D tentatively reads TRBD1 or TRBD2 (5 bases each). Trimming shortened V by 7 bases and J by 2 bases, and 14 bases separated the two germline ends. Germline CDR1 reads SQVTM; CDR2 reads ANQGSEA. The CDR3 consists of 14 residues.

This clonotype was recorded at least ten times. The J gene is TRBJ1-6, the V gene TRBV20-1, with TRBD1 identical over 9 bases. This CDR3 comprises 16 residues. Germline V gene data show CDR1 as DFQATT and CDR2 as SNEGSKA (reference sequence). J gave up 9 bases and V 3 bases, and 12 bases lay outside the gene matches. The CDR3 loop is CSASPGTGSRGSPLHF. The CDR3 DNA reads TGCAGTGCTAGCCCCGGGACAGGGTCGCGGGGTTCACCCCTCCACTTT.

This clonotype turned up a few times. The V and J genes are TRBV7-2 and TRBJ2-3; 11 bases line up with TRBD1. The CDR3 runs 17 residues. CDR1 is SGHTA and CDR2 is FQGNSA in the germline V gene. The J segment lost 5 bases and the V segment lost 4 bases, leaving 11 bases of the junction unmatched. The CDR3 DNA reads TGTGCCAGCAGCTCCTCGCGCCGGGACAGGGGGAAAGATACGCAGTATTTT. Translation gives CASSSSRRDRGKDTQYF.

The CDR3 is CATSRGVRTEAFF. CDR3 sequence (DNA): TGTGCCACCAGTCGCGGGGTGAGGACTGAAGCTTTCTTT. J is TRBJ1-1 and V is TRBV24-1, with D unresolved. Germline V CDR1 and CDR2: KGHDR, SFDVKD. The CDR3 sequence is 13 residues long. The ends were cut back, 6 bases at V and 5 bases at J, with 12 bases in the middle.

This clonotype was observed a handful of times. This chain joins TRBV15 and TRBJ2-1; D gene unclear. The germline CDR1 and CDR2 sequences are LNHNV and YYDKDF (reference sequence). This CDR3 spans 14 amino acids. V lost 4 bases and J 0 bases, leaving 7 bases between the germline ends. CDR3 sequence reads: CATSIASSYNEQFF. The CDR3 nucleotides read TGTGCCACCAGCATAGCAAGCTCCTACAATGAGCAGTTCTTC.

This clonotype came up many times. The rearrangement links TRBV4-1 to TRBJ2-7; D could derive from TRBD1 or TRBD2 (5 bases each). V was cut by 4 bases and J by 3 bases, with 13 bases left in between. CDR3 length: 14 residues. Germline CDR1 reads MGHRA; CDR2 reads YSYEKL. In DNA form, the CDR3 reads TGCGCCAGCAGCCCGAGGGACGCGGGCTACGAGCAGTACTTC. Protein sequence: CASSPRDAGYEQYF.

About this clonotype itself: A single base separates this from a much larger clone, so it may be a read error. The V call is TRBV6-5, the J call TRBJ1-4; a possible D gene is TRBD1 (5 bases). Germline lookup yields CDR1 MNHEY and CDR2 SVGAGI. V was shortened by 2 bases and J by 2 bases, with 15 bases between the two germline ends. This CDR3 comprises 17 residues. The chain's CDR3 is CASSYLMGGATNEKLFF. The CDR3 DNA follows: TGTGCCAGCAGTTACCTTATGGGAGGGGCCACTAATGAAAAACTGTTTTTT.

This clonotype appeared many times. In nucleotides, the CDR3 is TGTGCCAGCAGTATGCTAGCGGGAGGGATGGGCACAGATACGCAGTATTTT. It specifies CASSMLAGGMGTDTQYF. V is TRBV25-1 and J is TRBJ2-3; 12 bases are a match to TRBD2. The CDR3 length is 17 residues. The ends lost 5 bases at V and 1 base at J; junction bases unmatched: 7. The germline CDR1 and CDR2 sequences are MGHDK and SYGVNS.

This clonotype was seen ten or more times. The chain links TRBV28 to TRBJ1-1, with D unresolved. V dropped 3 bases and J dropped 5 bases, with 7 bases sitting between them. CDR1 and CDR2 (germline): MDHEN, SYDVKM. The CDR3 spans 12 residues. The CDR3, as DNA: TGTGCCAGCAGTTTCGCGGAGACTGAAGCTTTCTTT. Residues: CASSFAETEAFF.

This clonotype was recorded many times. This chain uses TRBV28 with TRBJ2-7, with D possibly being TRBD1 (5 bases). This CDR3 contains 15 residues. CDR1 is MDHEN and CDR2 is SYDVKM in the germline V gene. Trimming shortened V by 3 bases and J by 2 bases, and 14 bases separated the two germline ends. The CDR3 region is CASSLPTVLTYEQYF. The CDR3 nucleotides are TGTGCCAGCAGTTTGCCGACAGTGTTGACCTACGAGCAGTACTTC.

At least ten counts were recorded for this clonotype. The genes are TRBV20-1 and TRBJ2-3; D remains unclear. This CDR3 is built from 12 residues. Per germline, CDR1 DFQATT and CDR2 SNEGSKA (reference sequence). The V and J ends lost 0 bases and 2 bases respectively, with 3 bases between them. Here the CDR3 reads CSARDHTDTQYF. Here the CDR3 DNA reads TGCAGTGCTAGAGATCACACAGATACGCAGTATTTT.

This clonotype was found many times. The chain couples TRBV12-3 or TRBV12-4 to TRBJ2-2, with 10 bases fitting TRBD2. The CDR3 is 14 residues long. The CDR3 loop reads CAVLAGKNTGELFF. The CDR3 DNA is TGTGCAGTACTAGCGGGAAAGAACACCGGGGAGCTGTTTTTT.

By share, this clonotype counts as medium-sized. V is TRBV29-1 and J is TRBJ2-1; no clear D. Germline CDR1 and CDR2: SQVTM and ANQGSEA. V lost 1 base and J lost 0, with 7 bases in between. There are 14 residues in the CDR3. The CDR3 reads CSVEGINSYNEQFF. CDR3 nucleotides: TGCAGCGTTGAAGGGATTAACTCCTACAATGAGCAGTTCTTC.

The V gene is TRBV24-1, the J gene TRBJ2-1; 11 bases are shared with TRBD2. V shed 8 bases and J 10 bases; nucleotides not matched to a gene: 15. The CDR3 runs to 16 residues. The germline V gene encodes CDR1 KGHDR and CDR2 SFDVKD. The CDR3, as DNA: TGTGCCACCAATTTTTTCCCACTAGCGGGAGAGGGCGAGCAGTTCTTC. It is translated as CATNFFPLAGEGEQFF.

This clonotype was detected ten times or more. This chain links TRBV7-8 with TRBJ2-6; D not certain. CDR1 SGHVS and CDR2 FQNEAQ come from the germline V gene. The CDR3 sequence is 15 residues long. Trimming took 1 base from V and 8 from J, leaving 12 bases between them. CDR3 loop: CASSLDPARPNVLTF. The CDR3 DNA follows: TGTGCCAGCAGCTTAGACCCCGCCCGGCCCAACGTCCTGACTTTC.

CDR3 sequence reads: CASRGTGPQGGFF. In DNA, the CDR3 is TGTGCCAGCAGGGGTACTGGGCCCCAGGGGGGTTTCTTT. The V gene is TRBV12-3 or TRBV12-4, the J gene TRBJ1-1, with 7 bases matching TRBD1. CDR3 size: 13 residues. J was trimmed by 13 bases and V by 6 bases; bases with no gene match: 14.

This sequence joins TRBV6-6 and TRBJ2-1; tentative D call: TRBD2 (6 bases). The CDR3 has 14 amino acids. Between the trimmed V and J ends, which lost 6 bases and 5 bases, there was a span of 14 bases. Germline-derived CDR1 and CDR2 are MNHNY and SVGAGI (reference sequence). The CDR3 reads CASRLATADNEQFF. The CDR3 DNA follows: TGTGCCAGCAGACTAGCAACAGCGGACAATGAGCAGTTCTTC.

This clonotype was detected many times. CDR3 amino acids: CASSLETVAGASTDTQYF. The CDR3 DNA sequence: TGTGCCAGCAGCTTAGAAACGGTAGCGGGAGCCAGCACAGATACGCAGTATTTT. J is TRBJ2-3 and V is TRBV5-4, with 9 positions matching TRBD2. Losses at the gene ends were 2 bases for V and 0 bases for J; bases not matched to a gene: 10. Germline V gene sequence: CDR1 SGHNT, CDR2 YYREEE (reference sequence). The CDR3 totals 18 residues.

This clonotype was counted at least ten times. The rearrangement links TRBV4-2 to TRBJ2-1, with D unclear. V gave up 0 bases and J gave up 4 bases, with 7 bases separating them. This CDR3 has 14 amino acids. Per the germline V gene, CDR1 is LGHNA and CDR2 is YNFKEQ. The CDR3, as DNA: TGTGCCAGCAGCCAAGATTCGGGTTACAATGAGCAGTTCTTC. Its protein product is CASSQDSGYNEQFF.

This clonotype was recorded many times. The chain is built from TRBV29-1 and TRBJ1-2; no firm D call. The CDR3 covers 11 residues. Trimming removed 3 bases at V and 6 bases at J, with 8 bases between. Germline V gives CDR1 SQVTM, CDR2 ANQGSEA. CDR3 residues: CSVELGHGYTF. The CDR3, as DNA: TGCAGCGTTGAGTTAGGCCATGGCTACACCTTC.

This clonotype showed up many times. The gene calls are TRBV4-2 and TRBJ1-2; 7 bases agree with TRBD1. The CDR3 contains 15 residues. Germline V CDR1 and CDR2: LGHNA, YNFKEQ. The V gene end was trimmed by 1 base and the J gene end by 6 bases; junction bases not matched to a gene: 8. CDR3 coding DNA: TGTGCCAGCAGCCAAGTCGGACAGGCTGCTAATGGCTACACCTTC. It codes for CASSQVGQAANGYTF.

This clonotype was detected ten times or more. V is TRBV15 and J is TRBJ2-7; D ambiguous. The germline V and J ends were trimmed by 0 bases and 7 bases, with 19 bases remaining between them. The length of the CDR3 is 16 residues. Germline CDR1 reads LNHNV; CDR2 reads YYDKDF (reference sequence). The CDR3 reads CATSRDLSSGSREQYF. CDR3 coding DNA: TGTGCCACCAGCAGAGATCTTTCATCCGGTTCTCGTGAGCAGTACTTC.

This clonotype was seen repeatedly, ten times or more. The rearrangement uses TRBV24-1 and TRBJ2-2; TRBD2 matches 8 bases. Germline trimming cut 12 bases from V and 0 bases from J; bases unmatched to any gene: 5. CDR3 length: 14 residues. Germline CDR1 reads KGHDR; CDR2 reads SFDVKD. CDR3 nucleotide sequence: TGTGCCTGCAGCGGGAGTACGAACACCGGGGAGCTGTTTTTT. It specifies CACSGSTNTGELFF.

Many counts were recorded for this clonotype. This sequence joins TRBV6-5 and TRBJ1-2, with TRBD1 matching over 7 bases. V dropped 2 bases and J dropped 6; count of bases not matched to a gene: 9. From germline, CDR1 is MNHEY and CDR2 SVGAGI. CDR3 size: 15 residues. Here the CDR3 reads CASSYLAEGADGYTF. In nucleotides, the CDR3 is TGTGCCAGCAGTTACCTCGCCGAGGGGGCTGATGGCTACACCTTC.

This clonotype is judged medium-sized (0.01 to 0.1%). The chain combines TRBV29-1 with TRBJ2-5; D may be TRBD2 (6 bases). The CDR3 is 13 residues long. V was clipped by 4 bases and J by 2 bases, with 11 bases between them. CDR1 is SQVTM and CDR2 is ANQGSEA in the germline V gene. The CDR3 DNA is TGCAGCGTTGCAACGGGAGCTCAAGAGACCCAGTACTTC. Translating it yields CSVATGAQETQYF.